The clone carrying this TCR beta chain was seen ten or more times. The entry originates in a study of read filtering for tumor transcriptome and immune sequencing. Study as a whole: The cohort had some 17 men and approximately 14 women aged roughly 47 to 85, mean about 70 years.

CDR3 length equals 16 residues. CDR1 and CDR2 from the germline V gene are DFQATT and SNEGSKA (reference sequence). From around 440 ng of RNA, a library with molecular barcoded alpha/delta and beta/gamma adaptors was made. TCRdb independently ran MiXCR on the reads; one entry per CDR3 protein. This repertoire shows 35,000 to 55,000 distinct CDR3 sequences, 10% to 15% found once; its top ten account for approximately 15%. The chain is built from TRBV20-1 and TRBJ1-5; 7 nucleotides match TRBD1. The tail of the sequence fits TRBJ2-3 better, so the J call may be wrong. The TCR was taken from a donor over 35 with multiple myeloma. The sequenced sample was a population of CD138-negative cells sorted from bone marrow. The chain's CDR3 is CSARDRGSLGNQPQYF. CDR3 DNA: TGCAGTGCTAGAGACAGGGGGTCGTTGGGCAATCAGCCCCAGTATTTT.